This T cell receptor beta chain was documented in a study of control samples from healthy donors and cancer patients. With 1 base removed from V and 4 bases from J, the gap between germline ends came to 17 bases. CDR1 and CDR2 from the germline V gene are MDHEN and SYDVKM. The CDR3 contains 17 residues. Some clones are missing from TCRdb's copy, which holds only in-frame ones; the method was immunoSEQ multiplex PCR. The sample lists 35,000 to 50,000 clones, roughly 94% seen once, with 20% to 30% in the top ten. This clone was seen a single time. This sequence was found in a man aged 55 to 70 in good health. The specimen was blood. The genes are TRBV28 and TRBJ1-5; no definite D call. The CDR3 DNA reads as TGTGCCAGCAGTTTATCCCCTCTCCGAGGGTTGAATCAGCCCCAGCATTTT. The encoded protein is CASSLSPLRGLNQPQHF.